Detailed here is one TCR beta chain. These data originate in a study of blood T cell repertoires in COVID-19. Study at large: Sites across the United States, Italy and Spain contributed samples from acute and convalescent COVID-19.

Trimming removed 8 bases at V and 2 bases at J, with 13 bases between. From germline, CDR1 is MNHNY and CDR2 SVGAGI (reference sequence). The CDR3 sequence is 13 residues long. Using immunoSEQ multiplex PCR, the repertoire was profiled, and TCRdb retains in-frame clones only, with some absent. The sample contains nearly 200,000 clones, roughly nine tenths of which appear only once. This chain links TRBV6-6 with TRBJ2-7; D ambiguous. The receptor comes from a woman under 30 who had recovered from COVID-19. The sample consisted of PBMCs or T cells enriched from blood (not recorded which). For the CDR3, the DNA is TGTGCCAGCGAAGAACAGCCTACCTACGAGCAGTACTTC. Translation: CASEEQPTYEQYF.